The clone carrying this T cell receptor (beta chain) was counted only a few times. Its antigen is as yet unknown. The data were obtained in a study of quantifying T cell responses using KT2 cells. At the level of the study: RNA was reverse transcribed with TCR alpha and beta constant-region primers. The T4 ligation step was estimated to exceed 8% efficiency under optimum conditions. Notes on the study in general: Counts of KT2 alpha and beta sequences rose linearly with the number of KT2 cells added.

KT2, a clone with a known TCR, was spiked into unfractionated PBMC. Different KT2-to-PBMC ratios were created with a constant PBMC count. CDR1 and CDR2 (germline): SQVTM, ANQGSEA. V lost 0 bases, J lost 0 bases, and 14 bases lay in between. CDR3 length: 16 amino acids. Each cDNA got a UMI-containing oligo ligated at its 3' end. First-round PCR used around 4 cycles and beta primers RC1.1 and RC1.2 covering TRBC1 and TRBC2. TCRdb re-analysed the UMI-ligation and nested PCR reads in MiXCR, keeping a single row per CDR3 protein. In the table there are tens of thousands of distinct CDR3 sequences, 12% of which are singletons.

The sequenced sample consisted of PBMCs spiked with cells of the T cell clone KT2. This TCR was sampled from a human donor. The J gene is TRBJ1-2, the V gene TRBV29-1; possibly TRBD1 for D (5 bases). In DNA form, the CDR3 reads TGCAGCGTTGAAGATCTTTGGGGCCATCCTAACTATGGCTACACCTTC. It specifies CSVEDLWGHPNYGYTF. Based on the CDR3 plus reference TRBV29-1 and TRBJ1-2, the full variable domain is SAVISQKPSRDICQRGTSLTIQCQVDSQVTMMFWYRQQPGQSLTLIATANQGSEATYESGFVIDKFPISRPNLTFSTLTVSNMSPEDSSIYLCSVEDLWGHPNYGYTFGSGTRLTVV.